The present T cell receptor (beta chain) was sequenced within a study of beta chain features in type 1 diabetes. Study-level information: Across the samples, roughly 99 million sorted cells were examined in total.

Every bit of the isolated RNA underwent reverse transcription, so sequencing read expressed TCRB transcripts. TCRdb's table, derived via immunoSEQ multiplex PCR, lists solely in-frame clones and lacks some. The table includes about 140,000 clones, 6% to 7.5% detected once. CDR3 size: 13 residues. Trimming pared 4 bases from V and 7 bases from J, leaving 15 bases between. Germline CDR1 reads SGHRS; CDR2 reads YFSETQ. All of the sorted populations showed purity greater than 98%. Study-wide results and limits: In the patient group, naive, central memory and Treg TCRB repertoires seemed more alike than in the healthy donor group.

A word on this clone: Its antigen is not identified.

The chain has TRBV5-1 and TRBJ2-7, with a tentative D call TRBD1 (5 bases). Sequencing input: central memory CD4+ T cells from blood. The origin of this receptor is a woman in her 30s in good health. The DNA of the CDR3 is TGCGCCAGCAGCCGTCCTGTCAGGGAAGAGCAGTACTTC. It encodes CASSRPVREEQYF. Full variable domain (missing parts from reference TRBV5-1 and TRBJ2-7): KAGVTQTPRYLIKTRGQQVTLSCSPISGHRSVSWYQQTPGQGLQFLFEYFSETQRNKGNFPGRFSGRQFSNSRSEMNVSTLELGDSALYLCASSRPVREEQYFGPGTRLTVT.